The clone carrying this TCR beta chain has a count of ten or more. Its target is unknown. The source of the sample is a study of response to subunit inactivated influenza vaccine. Regarding the study as a whole: Authors suggested few new T cells are recruited by each seasonal influenza vaccination.

In germline, CDR1 is LGHNA, CDR2 YSLEER. The CDR3 loop spans 14 amino acids. V shed 4 bases, J shed 6 bases, and the junction held 7 bases outside the gene matches. TCRdb reanalysed the RT-PCR reads using MiXCR and keeps one entry per CDR3 protein. This table has about 480,000 distinct CDR3 sequences, 13% appearing once. This clonotype originated in a man between 45 and 60 years old who received an inactivated influenza vaccine. The J gene is TRBJ2-3, the V gene TRBV4-3; 7 bases match TRBD2. The sequencing here drew on PBMCs from blood, taken more than 35 days after vaccination. For the CDR3, the DNA is TGCGCCAGCAGCCCCGGAGGAGCGGGGGATACGCAGTATTTT. This sequence encodes CASSPGGAGDTQYF.